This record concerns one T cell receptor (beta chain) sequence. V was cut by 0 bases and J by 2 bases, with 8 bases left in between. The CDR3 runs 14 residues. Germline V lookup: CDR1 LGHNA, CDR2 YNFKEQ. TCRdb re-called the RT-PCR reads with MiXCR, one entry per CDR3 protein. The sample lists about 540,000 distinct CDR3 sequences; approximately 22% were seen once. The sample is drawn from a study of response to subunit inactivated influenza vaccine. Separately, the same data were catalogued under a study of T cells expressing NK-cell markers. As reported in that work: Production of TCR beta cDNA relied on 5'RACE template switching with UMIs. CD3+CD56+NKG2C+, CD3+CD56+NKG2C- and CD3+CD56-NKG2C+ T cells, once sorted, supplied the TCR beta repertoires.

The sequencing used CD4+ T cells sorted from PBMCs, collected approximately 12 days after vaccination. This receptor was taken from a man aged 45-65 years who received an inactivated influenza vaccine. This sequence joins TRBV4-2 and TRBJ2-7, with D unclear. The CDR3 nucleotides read TGTGCCAGCAGCCAAGATGGGCTCACCTACGAGCAGTACTTC. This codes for CASSQDGLTYEQYF.